This T cell receptor (beta chain) was recovered during a study of blood T cell repertoires in COVID-19. Overall study context: Samples representing acute and convalescent COVID-19 were sourced from the United States, Italy and Spain. The analysed material was cDNA or gDNA that came from T cells, B-cell-depleted T cells, or PBMCs.

Original methodology: Quantification of nucleated cells was approximated via reference gene primer amplification. Clones were read by immunoSEQ multiplex PCR, and TCRdb kept only the in-frame ones, dropping some. The D gene and trimming were derived from the DNA, and the V and J assignments and clone size from that table. The data show 200,000 to 250,000 clones, 92% seen once. The CDR3 runs to 11 residues. Trimming shortened V by 8 bases and J by 4 bases, and 9 bases separated the two germline ends. Germline values: CDR1 ENHRY, CDR2 SYGVKD. The chain couples TRBV10-3 to TRBJ2-7; D may be TRBD2 (6 bases). Sequencing input: peripheral blood. This TCR was recovered from a man aged 25 to 45 with acute or convalescent COVID-19. The CDR3 DNA sequence: TGTGCCATCGGTCGGGGGTACGAGCAGTACTTC. Protein: CAIGRGYEQYF.